This note documents a single TCR beta chain sequence. Antigen: not known. This entry comes from a study of monozygotic twins with inflammatory bowel disease. The study's findings and limits: Other individuals had fewer clonotypes in common with IBD patients than with healthy twins, especially with disease activity. Some repertoire variability may stem from patients' differing immunosuppressive treatments.

The CDR3 has 15 amino acids. Germline values: CDR1 MNHNS, CDR2 SASEGT. Investigators made cDNA in eight separate reactions per sample. Reanalyzing the 5' RACE reads, TCRdb keeps one entry per CDR3 protein, without DNA. Here the sample table reports a few hundred thousand distinct CDR3 sequences. The specimen sequenced was blood. The receptor was isolated from a human donor with ulcerative colitis or Crohn's disease, or a healthy co-twin of an affected twin (not recorded which). The V gene is TRBV6-1, the J gene TRBJ1-2. CDR3 residues: CASSRVGVGEKGYTF.